This record looks at one T cell receptor (beta chain) sequence and its context. The CDR3 ends on some other residue instead of the conserved phenylalanine or tryptophan, so this is likely a read error. This sample is drawn from a study of tumor-infiltrating lymphocytes in primary liver carcinoma. Across the whole study: Treatment of the patients' primary liver carcinoma consisted of surgical resection.

They got blood RNA out of unsorted whole blood and also pulled out germline DNA. CDR3 length equals 13 residues. V was clipped by 3 bases and J by 2 bases, with 8 bases between them. CDR1 is MNHEY, CDR2 SVGEGT, per germline. A primer matching the constant region was used to make TCR beta cDNA from around 550 ng of total RNA. Employing slightly modified ARM-PCR, three nested multiplex PCR rounds were run, and these gave rise to the TCR beta libraries. TRBV1-TRBV30 forward and Cbeta reverse primers drove the first two roughly 10-cycle rounds. TCRdb used MiXCR to reprocess the multiplex PCR reads, holding one entry per CDR3 protein. The sample lists 300,000 to 400,000 distinct CDR3 sequences; over 55% were seen once.

Sequenced material: peripheral blood. The rearrangement joins TRBV6-2 or TRBV6-3 to TRBJ2-7; D not certain. This TCR derives from a man between 40 and 49 years old with primary liver carcinoma and hepatitis B virus infection. In DNA form, the CDR3 reads TGTGCCAGCAGTTATGAGATACCCTACGAGCAGTACTTA. The encoded protein is CASSYEIPYEQYL.